Sequencing of this T cell receptor beta chain was carried out in a study of Graves' ophthalmopathy and Graves' hyperthyroidism. Study in general: Pretreatment peripheral blood was obtained at initial diagnosis.

The CDR3 length is 18 residues. CDR1 and CDR2 from the germline V gene are LNHDA and SQIVND (reference sequence). Trimming stripped 0 bases from V and 3 bases from J, with 20 bases between. A word on this clonotype: Its matching antigen is unknown.

The authors amplified TCR beta CDR3 regions, and they did so from RNA transcripts for repertoire sequencing. HTBI-primed RT-PCR formed the first round, and a multiplex PCR formed the second. In TCRdb, the multiplex PCR reads were re-called with MiXCR into one record per CDR3 protein. Of 650,000 to 900,000 distinct CDR3 sequences listed, approximately 40% are singletons. Points from the study as a whole: It was with 70.59% sensitivity and about 73% specificity that the model predicted ophthalmopathy progression.

Moderate-to-severe activity, CAS ≥3, NOSPECS ≥4 and duration under 3 months were recorded for donors with ophthalmopathy. Lactation, pregnancy, uncontrolled infections and other autoimmune diseases were all grounds for excluding patients. Sequencing was performed on peripheral blood. The chain employs TRBV19 and TRBJ1-1; D unclear. This sequence was found in an adult man with Graves' ophthalmopathy. The chain's CDR3 is CASSIDHDRPRRDTEAFF. CDR3 sequence (DNA): TGTGCCAGTAGTATAGATCATGACCGCCCCAGAAGGGACACTGAAGCTTTCTTT.